This is a list of T cell receptor beta chains from one sample in a study of T cells in narcolepsy. Profiling relied on immunoSEQ multiplex PCR, and the TCRdb table lists in-frame clones only, not all of them. The table lists some 30,000 clones, roughly 86% of them singletons, with 1% to 1.3% in the top ten. The material sequenced was CD45RA- memory CD4+ T cells from PBMCs. The receptor source for this set is a human donor with narcolepsy. Each CDR3 is given with its conserved first and last residue.

v_call	j_call	cdr3_aa
TRBV9	TRBJ2-3	CATSYAAGADTQYF
TRBV15	TRBJ1-1	CATSRDRANTEAFF
TRBV5-1	TRBJ2-2	CASSPGANTGELFF
TRBV14	TRBJ1-2	CASSQATGANYGYTF
TRBV15	TRBJ2-4	CATSRVASGTELQYF
TRBV28	TRBJ2-1	CASSRPRGAGDEQFF
TRBV28	TRBJ2-5	CASSLQRETQYF
TRBV19	TRBJ2-5	CASRQVGQETQYF
TRBV7-8	TRBJ2-2	CASSLARTGGMTGELFF
TRBV5-1	TRBJ2-7	CASSWGQGAGEQYF
TRBV6-4	TRBJ2-5	CASSEQGGTQYF
TRBV14	TRBJ1-1	CASSQVGGNTEAFF
TRBV7-2	TRBJ2-2	CASSQDRTRELFF
TRBV10-1	TRBJ2-7	CASSAGTGYVLPYEQYF
TRBV18	TRBJ1-1	CASSPTFVGATEAFF
TRBV6-6	TRBJ1-5	CASSLQENQPQHF
TRBV9	TRBJ2-5	CASSVQGQGSETQYF
TRBV5-6	TRBJ2-6	CASSLVGSGANVLTF
TRBV19	TRBJ1-4	CASSATGGPNEKLFF
TRBV11-2	TRBJ1-1	CASSSPTGGGTEAFF
TRBV12-5	TRBJ2-1	CASAFGGPFSYNEQFF
TRBV13	TRBJ2-3	CASSLGAGYTDTQYF
TRBV5-5	TRBJ1-1	CASSWGQGNTEAFF
TRBV19	TRBJ2-1	CASTIRGAYNEQFF
TRBV10-3	TRBJ2-3	CAISESFGLPQYF
TRBV12-5	TRBJ1-6	CASGLENSPLHF
TRBV5-8	TRBJ1-6	CASSSGQVNSPLHF
TRBV29-1	TRBJ2-5	CSVPSTGGFFETQYF
TRBV14	TRBJ1-4	CASSRGTTRGEKLFF
TRBV9	TRBJ2-7	CASSDEGQGGYEQYF
TRBV6-5	TRBJ1-6	CASSLTGTGDNSPLHF
TRBV6-1	TRBJ1-4	CASSERGPNEKLFF
TRBV6-1	TRBJ2-1	CASTGTSGGARQFF
TRBV2	TRBJ1-1	CASSLIPSSYTEAFF
TRBV19	TRBJ1-1	CASSYPGAPLNTEAFF
TRBV19	TRBJ1-6	CASSIGPGQYNSPLHF
TRBV13	TRBJ2-5	CASSLGAVGETQYF
TRBV7-2	TRBJ2-5	CASGWGLGETQYF
TRBV6-5	TRBJ1-2	CASSEDGNYGYTF
TRBV9	TRBJ1-5	CASSGSPSSAGPQHF
TRBV27	TRBJ1-6	CASSLFRTGQDLHF
TRBV5-1	TRBJ2-7	CASSPGGAASYEQYF
TRBV5-1	TRBJ2-6	CASSQTGITSGANVLTF
TRBV6-5	TRBJ2-3	CASSYSEGTQYF
TRBV9	TRBJ2-1	CASSVDQGDYNEQFF
TRBV18	TRBJ1-1	CASSPVPGQGASTEAFF
TRBV10-2	TRBJ1-2	CASRPGTGANYGYTF
TRBV9	TRBJ1-2	CASSPRVGQGYSGGYTF
TRBV19	TRBJ2-7	CASSTSTKTYEQYF
TRBV6-5	TRBJ1-2	CASSRGRIYGYTF
TRBV28	TRBJ2-2	CASSPGGVTGELFF